A single sample is the source of the 25 T cell receptor beta chains below, sequenced in a study of regulatory T cells in long-lasting Graves disease. The authors built TCR beta libraries using iRepertoire HTBI primers and Arm-PCR of CDR3 regions. MiXCR, applied by TCRdb to the multiplex PCR reads, yields one record per CDR3 protein. Here the sample spans approximately 400,000 distinct CDR3 sequences, about an eighth being singletons. Regarding time point: newly diagnosed GD, antithyroid drugs for less than 3 months. PBMCs provided the RNA from which the TCR library was made. The same data also contributed to another study, on T cells in Graves' hyperthyroidism and ophthalmopathy.

The sample in question was peripheral blood mononuclear cells (PBMCs), obtained at new diagnosis, from a patient treated with antithyroid drugs. These TCRs come from a young woman with Graves disease.

This clonotype showed up many times. This chain connects TRBV15 to TRBJ2-3; D is perhaps TRBD1 or TRBD2 (5 bases each). Trimming took 0 bases from V and 4 from J, leaving 14 bases between them. This CDR3 comprises 16 residues. From germline, CDR1 is LNHNV and CDR2 YYDKDF (reference sequence). The chain's CDR3 is CATSREGTMGSDTQYF. Written as DNA, the CDR3 is TGTGCCACCAGCAGAGAAGGGACGATGGGGTCAGATACGCAGTATTTT.

Ten or more counts support this clonotype. The gene calls are TRBV28 and TRBJ1-5; D is ambiguous. V lost 1 base and J 0 bases, leaving 13 bases between the germline ends. The germline gives CDR1 MDHEN, CDR2 SYDVKM. The CDR3 loop spans 17 amino acids. This CDR3 reads CASSLFYRTYSNQPQHF. CDR3 nucleotide sequence: TGTGCCAGCAGTTTATTTTATCGTACCTATAGCAATCAGCCCCAGCATTTT.

Concerning this clonotype: Without the conserved terminal phenylalanine or tryptophan, this CDR3 likely stems from a read error. The genes are TRBV10-3 and TRBJ1-2; D is ambiguous. The germline V and J ends were trimmed by 3 bases and 0 bases, with 8 bases remaining between them. CDR1 ENHRY and CDR2 SYGVKD come from the germline V gene. The CDR3 spans 14 residues. CDR3 region: CAISDPGTNYGYTL. The CDR3 DNA sequence: TGTGCCATCAGTGATCCCGGTACTAACTATGGCTACACCCTC.

V gene TRBV4-3 combines with J gene TRBJ2-1; a possible D gene is TRBD2 (5 bases). The CDR3 is made up of 16 amino acids. The V and J ends lost 5 bases and 7 bases respectively, with 21 bases between them. Germline CDR1 LGHNA, CDR2 YSLEER. CDR3: CASSALAQMVRNEQFF. DNA of the CDR3: TGCGCCAGCAGCGCCTTAGCGCAGATGGTGAGGAATGAGCAGTTCTTC.

This clonotype has just a few counts. This chain uses TRBV27 with TRBJ2-1; a possible D gene is TRBD1 (5 bases). The germline CDR1 and CDR2 sequences are MNHEY and SMNVEV (reference sequence). V lost 4 bases to trimming and J lost 11 bases, with 12 bases between them. The CDR3 is made up of 12 amino acids. The CDR3 here is CASSWIGAKQFF. As DNA, the CDR3 is TGTGCCAGCAGTTGGATTGGGGCCAAGCAGTTCTTC.

This clonotype was seen more than once but under ten times. The chain couples TRBV4-2 to TRBJ1-2, with D perhaps TRBD1 (6 bases). V was trimmed by 3 bases and J by 4 bases, leaving 21 bases between them. CDR1 LGHNA and CDR2 YNFKEQ come from the germline V gene. The CDR3 extends over 17 amino acids. The CDR3 reads CASSQTIRGGLGYGYTF. The CDR3 bases are TGTGCCAGCAGCCAGACCATTCGGGGGGGGCTGGGCTATGGCTACACCTTC.

Concerning this clonotype itself: At one boundary the junction diverges from the germline segment, which might be a read error. The V call is TRBV12-3 or TRBV12-4, the J call TRBJ1-5; D is possibly TRBD1 (5 bases). This CDR3 spans 14 amino acids. This chain's CDR3 is CASSRDGGNQLQHF. In DNA form, the CDR3 reads TGTGCCAGCAGTCGGGACGGAGGCAATCAGCTCCAGCATTTT.

This clonotype was counted ten times or more. This chain connects TRBV28 to TRBJ2-2; a possible D gene is TRBD2 (5 bases). The CDR3 has 17 amino acids. Germline lookup yields CDR1 MDHEN and CDR2 SYDVKM. Trimming pared 7 bases from V and 4 bases from J, leaving 22 bases between. The CDR3 DNA follows: TGTGCCAGCAACCCCGGACGACATTCACGGGGCACCGGGGAGCTGTTTTTT. Translation gives CASNPGRHSRGTGELFF.

The genes are TRBV9 and TRBJ1-6; 9 bases agree with TRBD1. Germline CDR1 and CDR2: SGDLS and YYNGEE. V lost 2 bases, J lost 9 bases, and 6 bases stayed unmatched. The CDR3 extends over 15 amino acids. In nucleotides, the CDR3 is TGTGCCAGCAGCGTTGAGGGACAGGGTGGTTCACCCCTCCACTTT. Protein product: CASSVEGQGGSPLHF.

This clonotype was counted at least ten times. The chain combines TRBV2 with TRBJ1-2; maybe TRBD1 (6 bases). The V end was cut by 4 bases, the J end by 0 bases, with 12 bases between. This CDR3 spans 15 amino acids. Germline values: CDR1 SNHLY, CDR2 FYNNEI. CDR3 DNA sequence: TGTGCCAGCAGTGTACAGGGCACAGCTAACTATGGCTACACCTTC. Its translation: CASSVQGTANYGYTF.

This clonotype showed up many times. The chain links TRBV2 to TRBJ1-5; no reliable D call. Germline V lookup: CDR1 SNHLY, CDR2 FYNNEI. This CDR3 contains 13 residues. Between the trimmed V and J ends, which lost 5 bases and 3 bases, there was a span of 8 bases. As DNA, the CDR3 is TGTGCCAGCAGTCAAATGATCAATCAGCCCCAGCATTTT. This codes for CASSQMINQPQHF.

This clonotype has at least ten counts. V is TRBV20-1 and J is TRBJ2-1; D unclear. V was shortened by 3 bases and J by 4 bases, with 7 bases between the two germline ends. This CDR3 spans 12 amino acids. Germline lookup yields CDR1 DFQATT and CDR2 SNEGSKA (reference sequence). DNA for the CDR3: TGCAGTGCTAGGACCCCGTACAATGAGCAGTTCTTC. Translated: CSARTPYNEQFF.

The chain has TRBV6-2 or TRBV6-3 and TRBJ1-5, with D uncertain. CDR1 and CDR2 from the germline V gene are MNHEY and SVGEGT. The CDR3 is 12 residues long. Trimming took 8 bases from V and 5 from J, leaving 10 bases between them. The CDR3 loop reads CASHVRDQPQHF. CDR3 bases: TGTGCCAGCCATGTTCGGGATCAGCCCCAGCATTTT.

A few counts support this clonotype. The CDR3 loop is CSVEGTSPQGANVLTF. CDR3 nucleotides: TGCAGCGTTGAAGGGACCTCCCCACAGGGGGCCAACGTCCTGACTTTC. The chain couples TRBV29-1 to TRBJ2-6, with D unresolved. The germline V and J ends were trimmed by 1 base and 4 bases, with 14 bases remaining between them. CDR1 is SQVTM and CDR2 is ANQGSEA in the germline V gene. CDR3 length equals 16 residues.

This clonotype was observed many times. The genes are TRBV20-1 and TRBJ1-2; 10 bases line up with TRBD1. CDR3 length: 14 residues. Per the germline V gene, CDR1 is DFQATT and CDR2 is SNEGSKA (reference sequence). With 5 bases clipped from V and 3 bases from J, the junction kept 6 bases outside the gene matches. The CDR3 loop reads CSAQDRGSDYGYTF. The CDR3 region has the DNA TGCAGTGCTCAGGACAGGGGGAGCGACTATGGCTACACCTTC.

The V call is TRBV6-2 or TRBV6-3, the J call TRBJ1-4; perhaps TRBD1 as D (6 bases). The V end lost 4 bases, the J end lost 5 bases, and 14 bases lay between the germline ends. CDR1 and CDR2 (germline): MNHEY, SVGEGT. The length of the CDR3 is 15 residues. As DNA, the CDR3 is TGTGCCAGCAGTTTCGGGACATGGGGGAATGAAAAACTGTTTTTT. Its protein product is CASSFGTWGNEKLFF.

This clonotype was counted ten times or more. The chain is built from TRBV13 and TRBJ2-1; D is ambiguous. Trimming cost V 0 bases and J 2 bases, with 17 bases left between them. The CDR3 is 18 residues long. Per germline, CDR1 PRHDT and CDR2 FYEKMQ (reference sequence). CDR3 sequence reads: CASSLGLYSDKPYNEQFF. The CDR3 nucleotides are TGTGCCAGCAGCTTAGGCTTATACAGCGACAAACCCTACAATGAGCAGTTCTTC. Full variable domain (missing parts from reference TRBV13 and TRBJ2-1): AAGVIQSPRHLIKEKRETATLKCYPIPRHDTVYWYQQGPGQDPQFLISFYEKMQSDKGSIPDRFSAQQFSDYHSELNMSSLELGDSALYFCASSLGLYSDKPYNEQFFGPGTRLTVL.

Many counts were recorded for this clonotype. The rearrangement links TRBV7-9 to TRBJ2-6; 8 bases align to TRBD1. Germline loops: CDR1 SEHNR, CDR2 FQNEAQ (reference sequence). With V trimmed by 1 base and J by 2 bases, 22 bases remained unmatched. This CDR3 has 23 amino acids. The CDR3 DNA sequence: TGTGCCAGCAGCTTAGGGCCAACGGACAGGGAAGTTCTCCGCCGCACTGGGGCCAACGTCCTGACTTTC. Amino acid sequence: CASSLGPTDREVLRRTGANVLTF.

This clonotype showed up just a few times. The chain joins TRBV20-1 to TRBJ2-2; 7 nucleotides match TRBD2. This CDR3 is 14 amino acids long. CDR1 DFQATT and CDR2 SNEGSKA come from the germline V gene (reference sequence). The ends lost 8 bases at V and 2 bases at J; junction bases unmatched: 8. This CDR3 is CSCPSGPNTGELFF. The CDR3 nucleotides read TGCAGTTGTCCTAGCGGTCCTAACACCGGGGAGCTGTTTTTT.

The sample holds many counts of this clonotype. The chain has TRBV12-3 or TRBV12-4 and TRBJ1-1; 10 bases align to TRBD1. J lost 5 bases, V lost 6 bases, and 9 bases had no gene match. CDR3 size: 15 residues. The CDR3 loop is CASRQKTGGTTEAFF. The CDR3 coding sequence is TGTGCCAGCAGGCAAAAGACAGGGGGCACGACTGAAGCTTTCTTT.

The chain is built from TRBV15 and TRBJ1-5; D is perhaps TRBD1 (5 bases). Trimming removed 3 bases at V and 7 bases at J, with 16 bases between. CDR1 and CDR2 from the germline V gene are LNHNV and YYDKDF (reference sequence). The CDR3 has 15 residues. CDR3 DNA sequence: TGTGCCACCAGCAGTACACGGGGCCAAGGGCAGCCCCAGCATTTT. It yields the protein CATSSTRGQGQPQHF.

This clonotype was recorded many times. CDR3 in amino acids: CASSLRALRRDTQYF. The DNA of the CDR3 is TGTGCCAGCAGTTTAAGGGCCCTTAGGCGAGATACGCAGTATTTT. The rearrangement joins TRBV27 to TRBJ2-3, with no clear D. Germline loops: CDR1 MNHEY, CDR2 SMNVEV (reference sequence). V dropped 2 bases and J dropped 5 bases, with 14 bases sitting between them. The CDR3 runs to 15 residues.

The table lists this clonotype with a few counts. CDR3 residues: CASTKLAGVLSTDTQYF. DNA for the CDR3: TGTGCCAGCACCAAACTAGCGGGGGTTCTCAGCACAGATACGCAGTATTTT. This sequence joins TRBV2 and TRBJ2-3; 11 bases line up with TRBD2. With 7 bases clipped from V and 0 bases from J, the junction kept 9 bases outside the gene matches. Germline lookup yields CDR1 SNHLY and CDR2 FYNNEI. This CDR3 contains 17 residues. The full variable domain, in which reference TRBV2 and TRBJ2-3 provide the parts outside the CDR3, is EPEVTQTPSHQVTQMGQEVILRCVPISNHLYFYWYRQILGQKVEFLVSFYNNEISEKSEIFDDQFSVERPDGSNFTLKIRSTKLEDSAMYFCASTKLAGVLSTDTQYFGPGTRLTVL.

This clonotype was counted ten times or more. The chain links TRBV6-1 to TRBJ1-5; TRBD1 matches at 8 bases. Germline lookup yields CDR1 MNHNS and CDR2 SASEGT. After removal of 6 bases from V and 9 bases from J, the junction contained 10 bases not matched to a gene. The CDR3 has 14 residues. The DNA for the CDR3 is TGTGCCAGCAGAAGGTCAGGGGGCAGAGGGCCCCAGCATTTT. Encoded protein: CASRRSGGRGPQHF.

This clonotype showed up many times. The chain links TRBV6-2 or TRBV6-3 to TRBJ2-1, with D possibly TRBD2 on 6 matching bases. The CDR3 loop spans 12 amino acids. Germline V CDR1 and CDR2: MNHEY, SVGEGT. Trimming shortened V by 0 bases and J by 14 bases, and 11 bases separated the two germline ends. This chain's CDR3 is CASSYSGGFEFF. The DNA for the CDR3 is TGTGCCAGCAGTTACTCCGGGGGTTTCGAGTTCTTC.